What follows are 29 T cell receptor beta chains derived from one specimen sequenced in a study of blood T cell repertoires in COVID-19. Measured with immunoSEQ multiplex PCR; TCRdb has only the in-frame clones, and not every one. Of roughly 330,000 clones in the sample, over 75% are singletons; the top ten hold about 5%. Sequences were obtained from PBMCs or T cells enriched from blood (not recorded which). The receptor source for this set is a woman aged 30 to 39 who had recovered from COVID-19.

The CDR3 loop is CASRPSQAPTGELFF. The CDR3 nucleotides read TGTGCCAGCAGACCCAGCCAGGCACCCACCGGGGAGCTGTTTTTT. The chain links TRBV7-9 to TRBJ2-2; D gene unclear. This CDR3 spans 15 amino acids. Germline CDR1 is SEHNR and CDR2 is FQNEAQ (reference sequence). V was clipped by 6 bases and J by 4 bases, with 15 bases between them.

This sequence joins TRBV27 and TRBJ2-3; 8 nucleotides align to TRBD1. V lost 4 bases and J lost 1; bases outside the gene matches: 13. The CDR3 runs to 18 residues. Per the germline V gene, CDR1 is MNHEY and CDR2 is SMNVEV (reference sequence). CDR3 protein: CASSSGTGLFGGTDTQYF. CDR3 nucleotides: TGTGCCAGCAGTTCCGGGACAGGTCTCTTTGGGGGCACAGATACGCAGTATTTT.

The chain joins TRBV30 to TRBJ1-3; D might be TRBD1 (5 bases). V was clipped by 3 bases and J by 4 bases, with 13 bases between them. The germline gives CDR1 GTSNPN, CDR2 SVGIG (reference sequence). The CDR3 loop spans 14 amino acids. CDR3 DNA: TGTGCCTGGAGGCGGGGGGTCGGGGGAAACACCATATATTTT. This gives the protein CAWRRGVGGNTIYF.

The chain has TRBV5-1 and TRBJ1-3; 9 positions match TRBD1. CDR1 SGHRS and CDR2 YFSETQ come from the germline V gene. CDR3 length: 15 amino acids. V gave up 4 bases and J gave up 0 bases; unmatched junction bases: 2. CDR3: CASSPDRGSGNTIYF. The CDR3 coding sequence is TGCGCCAGCAGCCCGGACAGGGGCTCTGGAAACACCATATATTTT.

Comments on this clone: This specimen includes other DNA sequences encoding the same CDR3. J is TRBJ2-5 and V is TRBV19, with D possibly matching TRBD1 (5 bases). Germline lookup yields CDR1 LNHDA and CDR2 SQIVND (reference sequence). V lost 4 bases and J 5 bases, leaving 8 bases between the germline ends. The CDR3 length is 12 residues. CDR3 sequence reads: CASSTPGETQYF. CDR3 in DNA: TGTGCCAGTAGTACCCCAGGGGAGACCCAGTACTTC.

This chain links TRBV4-1 with TRBJ1-1; 8 positions match TRBD1. CDR3 length equals 13 residues. V lost 4 bases, J lost 4 bases, and 2 bases stayed unmatched. Germline-derived CDR1 and CDR2 are MGHRA and YSYEKL. CDR3 sequence: CASSPTGATEAFF. CDR3 sequence (DNA): TGCGCCAGCAGCCCGACAGGGGCCACTGAAGCTTTCTTT.

The chain joins TRBV11-2 to TRBJ1-1; TRBD1 is a possible D gene (6 bases). The V gene's germline CDR1 is SGHAT and CDR2 FQNNGV. V lost 1 base and J lost 6, with 12 bases in between. The CDR3 has 14 residues. The chain's CDR3 is CASSLGGGIAEAFF. CDR3 nucleotides: TGTGCCAGCAGCTTAGGAGGGGGTATCGCTGAAGCTTTCTTT.

The gene calls are TRBV7-8 and TRBJ2-3; TRBD2 matches 9 bases. The V segment lost 5 bases and the J segment 5 bases; nucleotides outside the gene matches: 17. Germline V gene lookup returns CDR1 SGHVS and CDR2 FQNEAQ. This CDR3 comprises 18 residues. This CDR3 is CASSPPRGRGGLGDTQYF. The CDR3 bases are TGTGCCAGCAGCCCCCCCCGGGGGCGGGGGGGCCTTGGAGATACGCAGTATTTT.

The V gene is TRBV28, the J gene TRBJ2-1; 9 bases match TRBD1. V dropped 6 bases and J dropped 6; count of bases not matched to a gene: 9. CDR1 and CDR2 from the germline V gene are MDHEN and SYDVKM. The CDR3 consists of 15 residues. The CDR3 here is CASSSRDRAGNEQFF. The CDR3 bases are TGTGCCAGCAGCTCAAGGGACAGGGCTGGCAATGAGCAGTTCTTC.

V and J are TRBV6-5 and TRBJ2-3; D unresolved. CDR1 and CDR2 (germline): MNHEY, SVGAGI. V was cut by 2 bases and J by 2 bases, with 5 bases left in between. The CDR3 is 13 amino acids. The CDR3 DNA follows: TGTGCCAGCAGTTACCAGAACACAGATACGCAGTATTTT. This translates into CASSYQNTDTQYF.

The chain uses TRBV14 and TRBJ2-5; the match to TRBD2 covers 7 bases. CDR3 length: 22 amino acids. Germline V CDR1 and CDR2: SGHDN, FVKESK. V shed 4 bases, J shed 1 base, and the junction held 27 bases outside the gene matches. The CDR3 region is CASSLPAPGQVGWRGIQETQYF. The CDR3 coding sequence is TGTGCCAGCAGCCTCCCTGCCCCCGGTCAAGTAGGCTGGCGGGGGATCCAAGAGACCCAGTACTTC.

The J gene is TRBJ2-3, the V gene TRBV3-1 (or the pseudogene TRBV3-2), with D unclear. The germline V and J ends were trimmed by 0 bases and 5 bases, with 3 bases remaining between them. There are 12 residues in the CDR3. Germline-derived CDR1 and CDR2 are LGHDT and YNNKEL (reference sequence). CDR3 loop: CASSQDRDTQYF. Written as DNA, the CDR3 is TGTGCCAGCAGCCAAGACAGAGATACGCAGTATTTT.

The gene calls are TRBV3-1 (or the pseudogene TRBV3-2) and TRBJ2-1; TRBD2 is a possible D gene (6 bases). V was trimmed by 3 bases and J by 5 bases, leaving 20 bases between them. The CDR3 sequence is 17 residues long. Germline V CDR1 and CDR2: LGHDT, YNNKEL (reference sequence). In nucleotides, the CDR3 is TGTGCCAGCAGCCATATGGTAGCGGCAGCCCAAAACAATGAGCAGTTCTTC. Protein product: CASSHMVAAAQNNEQFF.

The V gene is TRBV19, the J gene TRBJ2-7; D remains ambiguous. This CDR3 contains 12 residues. The germline V and J ends were trimmed by 5 bases and 5 bases, with 10 bases remaining between them. Germline CDR1 is LNHDA and CDR2 is SQIVND (reference sequence). CDR3 region: CASSSARDEQYF. The CDR3 DNA sequence: TGTGCCAGTAGTTCAGCGCGTGACGAGCAGTACTTC.

This clone was recorded once. V usage is TRBV2 and J usage is TRBJ2-1; no definite D call. The germline gives CDR1 SNHLY, CDR2 FYNNEI. V lost 2 bases and J 0 bases, leaving 5 bases between the germline ends. This CDR3 region has 14 residues. The CDR3 sequence is CASSERSSYNEQFF. In DNA form, the CDR3 reads TGTGCCAGCAGTGAACGGAGCTCCTACAATGAGCAGTTCTTC.

The CDR3 nucleotides read TGTGCCAGCAGTGGAGGGGGGGGCTCCTATGGCTACACCTTC. This codes for CASSGGGGSYGYTF. The chain employs TRBV27 and TRBJ1-2, with a possible D match to TRBD1 (6 bases). The CDR3 extends over 14 amino acids. CDR1 and CDR2 from the germline V gene are MNHEY and SMNVEV (reference sequence). Trimming left V 5 bases short and J 4 bases short, with 14 bases between.

The chain carries TRBV10-2 and TRBJ2-2; 7 nucleotides line up with TRBD1. CDR1 WSHSY and CDR2 SAAADI come from the germline V gene. J lost 3 bases, V lost 0 bases, and 7 bases had no gene match. The CDR3 is made up of 17 amino acids. The CDR3 DNA reads TGCGCCAGCAGTGAGTCTCTGGACAGGTTGGACACCGGGGAGCTGTTTTTT. Residues: CASSESLDRLDTGELFF.

The chain joins TRBV27 to TRBJ2-3; D not resolved. The CDR3 consists of 13 residues. V dropped 1 base and J dropped 2 bases, with 4 bases sitting between them. CDR1 is MNHEY and CDR2 is SMNVEV in the germline V gene (reference sequence). CDR3 protein: CASSLLFTDTQYF. CDR3 bases: TGTGCCAGCAGTTTATTATTCACAGATACGCAGTATTTT.

This clone was observed a handful of times. This rearrangement joins TRBV5-4 to TRBJ2-1; 8 bases are shared with TRBD1. CDR1 SGHNT and CDR2 YYREEE come from the germline V gene (reference sequence). V gave up 5 bases and J gave up 6 bases; unmatched junction bases: 10. This CDR3 comprises 15 residues. The CDR3 DNA reads TGTGCCAGCAGAATTGGACAGGGACCCTCCAATGAGCAGTTCTTC. Amino acid sequence: CASRIGQGPSNEQFF.

This rearrangement joins TRBV5-5 to TRBJ2-3; TRBD2 aligns across 7 bases. The CDR3 spans 16 residues. V was clipped by 2 bases and J by 3 bases; unmatched bases: 9. Germline CDR1 is SGHKS and CDR2 is YYEKEE (reference sequence). CDR3 residues: CASSLHSSGLTDTQYF. The CDR3 coding sequence is TGTGCCAGCAGCTTACATTCTAGCGGATTAACAGATACGCAGTATTTT. Variable domain in full (rest from reference TRBV5-5 and TRBJ2-3): DAGVTQSPTHLIKTRGQQVTLRCSPISGHKSVSWYQQVLGQGPQFIFQYYEKEERGRGNFPDRFSARQFPNYSSELNVNALLLGDSALYLCASSLHSSGLTDTQYFGPGTRLTVL.

This clone has a handful of counts. The V and J genes are TRBV4-2 and TRBJ2-1; 7 bases align to TRBD2. V trimming: 4 bases; J trimming: 4 bases; junction bases outside the gene matches: 10. The length of the CDR3 is 16 residues. CDR1 LGHNA and CDR2 YNFKEQ come from the germline V gene. The CDR3 nucleotides are TGTGCCAGCAGCCGTTATAGTGGCGGGGGTTACAATGAGCAGTTCTTC. Its protein is CASSRYSGGGYNEQFF.

The J gene is TRBJ2-7, the V gene TRBV28; D remains ambiguous. Trimming cost V 6 bases and J 1 base, with 16 bases left between them. This CDR3 spans 15 amino acids. The germline V gene encodes CDR1 MDHEN and CDR2 SYDVKM. The CDR3 sequence: CASSLPRDGSYEQYF. As DNA, the CDR3 is TGTGCCAGCAGCCTTCCCAGAGACGGGTCCTACGAGCAGTACTTC.

The V call is TRBV5-4, the J call TRBJ2-3; 13 bases match TRBD2. Germline values: CDR1 SGHNT, CDR2 YYREEE (reference sequence). The ends lost 3 bases at V and 6 bases at J; junction bases unmatched: 7. CDR3 size: 16 residues. This CDR3 is CASSYGLAGAGDTQYF. The CDR3 nucleotides are TGTGCCAGCAGCTACGGACTAGCGGGGGCGGGGGATACGCAGTATTTT.

V is TRBV9 and J is TRBJ1-5, with 9 bases identical to TRBD1. The CDR3 runs to 14 residues. With 3 bases clipped from V and 5 bases from J, the junction kept 3 bases outside the gene matches. From germline, CDR1 is SGDLS and CDR2 YYNGEE. CDR3 coding DNA: TGTGCCAGCAGCGACGGGACAGGGTATCAGCCCCAGCATTTT. Protein product: CASSDGTGYQPQHF.

The chain has TRBV19 and TRBJ1-2, with D uncertain. Germline V gene data show CDR1 as LNHDA and CDR2 as SQIVND (reference sequence). The CDR3 runs 15 residues. V was clipped by 5 bases and J by 0 bases, with 13 bases between them. CDR3 DNA sequence: TGTGCCAGTAGTTCCCTAATCAGGTCTAACTATGGCTACACCTTC. Its protein is CASSSLIRSNYGYTF. The full variable domain, in which reference TRBV19 and TRBJ1-2 provide the parts outside the CDR3, is DGGITQSPKYLFRKEGQNVTLSCEQNLNHDAMYWYRQDPGQGLRLIYYSQIVNDFQKGDIAEGYSVSREKKESFPLTVTSAQKNPTAFYLCASSSLIRSNYGYTFGSGTRLTVV.

The V and J genes are TRBV4-3 and TRBJ1-2; unclear D gene. Germline CDR1 and CDR2: LGHNA and YSLEER. The ends were cut back, 0 bases at V and 7 bases at J, with 12 bases in the middle. This CDR3 region has 14 residues. CDR3 DNA sequence: TGCGCCAGCAGCCAAGACCTTCGAGGGTTTGGCTACACCTTC. This sequence encodes CASSQDLRGFGYTF.

The rearrangement links TRBV20-1 to TRBJ2-5; 10 positions agree with TRBD2. CDR3 length: 15 residues. Germline loops: CDR1 DFQATT, CDR2 SNEGSKA (reference sequence). J was trimmed by 4 bases and V by 3 bases; bases with no gene match: 8. The CDR3 region is CSASWSSGGRETQYF. CDR3 sequence (DNA): TGCAGTGCTAGTTGGTCTAGCGGGGGAAGAGAGACCCAGTACTTC.

The chain recombines TRBV2 with TRBJ2-1; TRBD1 matches 8 bases. Germline CDR1 and CDR2: SNHLY and FYNNEI. V lost 0 bases, J lost 0 bases, and 10 bases stayed unmatched. There are 19 residues in the CDR3. The CDR3 DNA is TGTGCCAGCAGTGAAGCGCTTGGACAGGGTCGCAGCTCCTACAATGAGCAGTTCTTC. As protein: CASSEALGQGRSSYNEQFF.

V gene TRBV11-2 combines with J gene TRBJ1-1; D gene unclear. This CDR3 is 14 amino acids long. Looked up from germline, CDR1 is SGHAT and CDR2 is FQNNGV. The V and J ends lost 2 bases and 1 base respectively, with 8 bases between them. In nucleotides, the CDR3 is TGTGCCAGCAGCTTAAGGCCGGGGAACACTGAAGCTTTCTTT. Translation gives CASSLRPGNTEAFF.